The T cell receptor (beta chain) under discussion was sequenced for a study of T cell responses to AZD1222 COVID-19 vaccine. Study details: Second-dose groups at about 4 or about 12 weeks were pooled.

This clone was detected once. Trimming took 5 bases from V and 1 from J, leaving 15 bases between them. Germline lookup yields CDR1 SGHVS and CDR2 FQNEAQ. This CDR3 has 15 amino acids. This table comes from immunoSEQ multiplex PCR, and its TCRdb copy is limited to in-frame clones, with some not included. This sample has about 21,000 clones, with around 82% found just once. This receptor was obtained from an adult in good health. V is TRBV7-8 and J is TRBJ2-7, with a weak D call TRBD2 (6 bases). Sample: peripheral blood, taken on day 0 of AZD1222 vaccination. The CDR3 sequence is CASSGGAGPSYEQYF. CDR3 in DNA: TGTGCCAGCAGCGGCGGGGCGGGGCCGTCCTACGAGCAGTACTTC.